This is a list of T cell receptor beta chains from one sample in a study of cytomegalovirus exposure and HLA in healthy donors. Data came from immunoSEQ multiplex PCR; TCRdb stores just in-frame clones and leaves some out. The sample shows 130,000 or so clones, roughly 70% of them seen only once. Input material: PBMCs. All receptors come from a man aged 25-40 years in good health and CMV-seronegative. Each CDR3 is given with its conserved first and last residue. Fields, in order: J gene, clone size, D gene, V gene, CDR3 protein, CDR3 DNA. A D gene is named only where the DNA matches it firmly. Rows give clone size only sometimes, using once, few, many, or a class for an expanded clone.

TRBJ2-1,.,TRBD1,TRBV9,CASSPEGQGMYNEQFF,TGTGCCAGCAGCCCCGAGGGACAGGGAATGTACAATGAGCAGTTCTTC
TRBJ1-4,many,.,TRBV19,CASSTEQGKLFF,TGTGCCAGTAGTACAGAACAGGGAAAACTGTTTTTT
TRBJ1-4,.,TRBD1,TRBV4-3,CASSQGMTGVDEKLFF,TGCGCCAGCAGCCAAGGGATGACAGGGGTGGATGAAAAACTGTTTTTT
TRBJ1-6,medium-sized,TRBD1,TRBV4-2,CASSQGGQGFSPLHF,TGTGCCAGCAGCCAGGGTGGACAGGGGTTCTCACCCCTCCACTTT
TRBJ2-7,.,.,TRBV7-9,CASSLGSRGGSYEQYF,TGTGCCAGCAGCTTAGGGAGTCGAGGGGGTTCGTACGAGCAGTACTTC
TRBJ2-3,.,TRBD1,TRBV6-6,CASSHDRGVHTDTQYF,TGTGCCAGCAGCCACGACAGGGGGGTGCATACAGATACGCAGTATTTT
TRBJ2-7,.,TRBD2,TRBV28,CASSSRTSGILDSYEQYF,TGTGCCAGCAGTTCCAGGACTAGCGGGATACTAGATTCGTACGAGCAGTACTTC
TRBJ2-7,once,.,TRBV30,CACGTNYEQYF,TGTGCCTGTGGCACCAACTACGAGCAGTACTTC
TRBJ1-5,.,.,TRBV9,CASSVSSNQPQHF,TGTGCCAGCAGCGTCTCGAGTAATCAGCCCCAGCATTTT
TRBJ2-7,.,TRBD2,TRBV18,CASSRDYTLQYEQYF,TGTGCCAGCTCAAGGGACTACACACTACAATACGAGCAGTACTTC
TRBJ1-6,.,TRBD1,TRBV27,CASSSGQSTSPLHF,TGTGCCAGCAGTTCGGGACAGTCGACTTCACCCCTCCACTTT
TRBJ2-3,.,.,TRBV6-6,CASSTQGQSADTQYF,TGTGCCAGCAGTACCCAAGGACAGTCAGCAGATACGCAGTATTTT
TRBJ2-7,.,TRBD2,TRBV30,CAWSPAGEWENKQYF,TGTGCCTGGAGTCCTGCGGGGGAGTGGGAAAATAAGCAGTACTTC
TRBJ1-2,.,.,TRBV13,CASSLRTVNYTF,TGTGCCAGCAGCCTCAGGACAGTTAATTATACCTTC
TRBJ1-1,.,.,TRBV7-8,CASSALTGFGAEAFF,TGTGCCAGCAGCGCCCTGACGGGGTTCGGTGCTGAAGCTTTCTTT
TRBJ2-5,.,.,TRBV7-2,CASSQQRTITKETQYF,TGTGCCAGCAGCCAACAGCGGACTATCACTAAAGAGACCCAGTACTTC
TRBJ2-5,once,.,TRBV6-5,CASSRLGQPKETQYF,TGTGCCAGCAGTCGCCTTGGACAACCAAAGGAGACCCAGTACTTC
TRBJ2-7,.,TRBD1,TRBV7-2,CASSRDRSSYEQYF,TGTGCCAGCAGCCGGGACAGGAGTTCCTACGAGCAGTACTTC
TRBJ2-2,once,.,TRBV19,CASSMSDTGELFF,TGTGCCAGTAGTATGTCGGACACCGGGGAGCTGTTTTTT
TRBJ2-7,.,.,TRBV5-1,CASSSGPSQVDEQYF,TGCGCCAGCAGCTCAGGCCCTTCCCAAGTCGACGAGCAGTACTTC
TRBJ2-1,.,TRBD2,TRBV25-1,CASSEAGGWYEQFF,TGTGCCAGCAGTGAAGCGGGAGGTTGGTATGAGCAGTTCTTC
TRBJ1-1,.,.,TRBV7-2,CASSLSVEAFF,TGTGCCAGCAGCTTAAGCGTTGAAGCTTTCTTT
TRBJ1-5,few,.,TRBV2,CASRKTAQPQHF,TGTGCCAGCAGGAAGACAGCCCAGCCCCAGCATTTT
TRBJ1-2,.,.,TRBV10-3,CAISEIHGYGYTF,TGTGCCATCAGTGAGATCCACGGTTATGGCTACACCTTC
TRBJ2-1,.,.,TRBV6-5,CASRNGGVEQFF,TGTGCCAGCAGAAACGGCGGGGTTGAGCAGTTCTTC
TRBJ1-1,.,.,TRBV4-3,CASSQIPRQAGEAFF,TGCGCCAGCAGCCAAATACCGAGACAGGCTGGTGAAGCTTTCTTT
TRBJ1-1,.,.,TRBV7-6,CASSFIPLGPDTEAFF,TGTGCCAGCAGCTTTATCCCGCTTGGTCCGGACACTGAAGCTTTCTTT
TRBJ2-6,.,.,TRBV28,CASISLSGANVLTF,TGTGCCAGCATTAGTCTCTCTGGGGCCAACGTCCTGACTTTC
TRBJ2-5,.,TRBD2,TRBV4-2,CASSQGSGRGETQYF,TGTGCCAGCAGCCAAGGTAGCGGGAGGGGAGAGACCCAGTACTTC
TRBJ1-6,.,.,TRBV28,CASSRGTVNSPLHF,TGTGCCAGCAGTAGGGGGACGGTTAATTCACCCCTCCACTTT
TRBJ1-5,.,TRBD1,TRBV13,CASSLRTGGQPQHF,TGTGCCAGCAGCCTTAGGACAGGGGGGCAGCCCCAGCATTTT
TRBJ1-5,.,.,TRBV7-8,CASSQYWAGLSNQPQHF,TGTGCCAGCAGCCAATACTGGGCGGGCTTGAGCAATCAGCCCCAGCATTTT
TRBJ1-5,few,.,TRBV18,CASSGQQGINQPQHF,TGTGCCAGCTCAGGGCAACAGGGTATTAATCAGCCCCAGCATTTT
TRBJ2-5,.,.,TRBV30,CAWSVRGLTETQYF,TGTGCCTGGAGTGTACGTGGGCTTACAGAGACCCAGTACTTC
TRBJ1-5,.,TRBD1,TRBV9,CASSGPGQGSQPQHF,TGTGCCAGCAGCGGACCGGGACAGGGTTCCCAGCCCCAGCATTTT